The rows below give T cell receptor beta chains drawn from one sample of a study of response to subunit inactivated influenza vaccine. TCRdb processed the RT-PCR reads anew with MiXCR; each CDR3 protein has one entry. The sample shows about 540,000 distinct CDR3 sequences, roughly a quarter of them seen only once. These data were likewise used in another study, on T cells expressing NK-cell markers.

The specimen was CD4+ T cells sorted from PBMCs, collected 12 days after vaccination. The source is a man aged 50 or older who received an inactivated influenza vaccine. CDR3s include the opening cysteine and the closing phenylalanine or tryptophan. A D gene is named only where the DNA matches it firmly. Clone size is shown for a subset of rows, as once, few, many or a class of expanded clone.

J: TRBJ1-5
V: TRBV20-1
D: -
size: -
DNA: TGCAGTGCTTCCGTAGGCGGGCATAGCAATCAGCCCCAGCATTTT
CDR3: CSASVGGHSNQPQHF

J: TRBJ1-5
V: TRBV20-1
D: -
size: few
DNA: TGCAGTGCCGACAGTAGCAATCAGCCCCAGCATTTT
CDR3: CSADSSNQPQHF

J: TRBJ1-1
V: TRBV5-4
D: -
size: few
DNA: TGTGCCAGCAGCTTGAGACAAGCGGCGAACACTGAAGCTTTCTTT
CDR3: CASSLRQAANTEAFF

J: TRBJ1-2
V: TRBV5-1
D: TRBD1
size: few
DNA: TGCGCCAGCAGCCCGGACAGGGCACATGACTATGGCTACACCTTC
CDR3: CASSPDRAHDYGYTF

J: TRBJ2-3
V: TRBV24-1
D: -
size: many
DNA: TGTGCCACCAGTTTTCAAACAGGAGGAACGCAGTATTTT
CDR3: CATSFQTGGTQYF

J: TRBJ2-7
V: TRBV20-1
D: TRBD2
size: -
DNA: TGCAGTGCTAGAGATACAGTTCGGGGGGCCTACGAGCAGTACTTC
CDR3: CSARDTVRGAYEQYF

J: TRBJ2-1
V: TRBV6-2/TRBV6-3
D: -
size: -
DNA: TGTGCCAGCAGTTACTCTATCCCCTCCTACAATGAGCAGTTCTTC
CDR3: CASSYSIPSYNEQFF

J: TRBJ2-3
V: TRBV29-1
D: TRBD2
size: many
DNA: TGCAGCGTCCAGACTAGCGGGAGTGGATACGATACGCAGTATTTT
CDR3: CSVQTSGSGYDTQYF

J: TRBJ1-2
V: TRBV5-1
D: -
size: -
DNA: TGCGCCAGTCGACAGGATAACTATGGCTACACCTTC
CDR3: CASRQDNYGYTF

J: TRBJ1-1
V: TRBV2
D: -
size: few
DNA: TGTGCCAGCACCCTTCAGGGACAGAACACTGAAGCTTTCTTT
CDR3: CASTLQGQNTEAFF

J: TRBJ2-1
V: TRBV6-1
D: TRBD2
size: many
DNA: TGTGCCAGCAGCAGACTAGCGGGAGCCTACAATGAGCAGTTCTTC
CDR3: CASSRLAGAYNEQFF

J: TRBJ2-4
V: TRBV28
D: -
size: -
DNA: TGTGCCCCCGTCGGGAGACTAGCCAAAAACATTCAGTACTTC
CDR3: CAPVGRLAKNIQYF

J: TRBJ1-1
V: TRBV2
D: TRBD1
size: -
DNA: TGTGCCAGCCTTACAGGGGAGGGGACTGAAGCTTTCTTT
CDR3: CASLTGEGTEAFF

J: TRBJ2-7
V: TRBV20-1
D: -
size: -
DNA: TGCAGTACTCGGGACGGCACCTACGAGCAGTACTTC
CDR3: CSTRDGTYEQYF

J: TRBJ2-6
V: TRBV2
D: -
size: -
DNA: TGTGCCAGCCAACCGGGTTTTGCTGGGGCCAACGTCCTGACTTTC
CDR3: CASQPGFAGANVLTF

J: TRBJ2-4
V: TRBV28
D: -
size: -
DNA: TGTGCCAGCAGTTCGTTGCCGGGACAAACAGCCAAAAACATTCAGTACTTC
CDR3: CASSSLPGQTAKNIQYF

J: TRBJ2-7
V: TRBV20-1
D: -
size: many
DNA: TGCAGTGCTAGAGTCCCAGGGATCGGCTACGAGCAGTACTTC
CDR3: CSARVPGIGYEQYF

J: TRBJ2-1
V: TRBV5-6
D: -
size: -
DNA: TGTGCCAGCAGCCCTGGTGGGGTACTGAGCTCCTACAATGAGCAGTTCTTC
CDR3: CASSPGGVLSSYNEQFF

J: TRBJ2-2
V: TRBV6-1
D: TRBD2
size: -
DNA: TGTGCCAGCAGCGAAGCGGGAAAAGGGGCCGGGGAGCTGTTTTTT
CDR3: CASSEAGKGAGELFF

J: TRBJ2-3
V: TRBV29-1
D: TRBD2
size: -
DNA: TGCAGCGTTGAGATAGCGGGGGGTAGCACAGATACGCAGTATTTT
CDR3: CSVEIAGGSTDTQYF

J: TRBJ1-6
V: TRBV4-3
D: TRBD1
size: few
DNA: TGCGCCAGCAGCCAAAAACAGGGGGTACTTAATTCACCCCTCCACTTT
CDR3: CASSQKQGVLNSPLHF

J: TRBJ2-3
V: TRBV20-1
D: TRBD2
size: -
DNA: TGCAGTGCTAGAGATCTTCTGTTGGGTAGCGGGTTTAGTCAAGATACGCAGTATTTT
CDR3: CSARDLLLGSGFSQDTQYF

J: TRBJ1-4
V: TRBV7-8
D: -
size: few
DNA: TGTGCCAGCAGCCTCACGCAGGGGACCCCAGCTAATGAAAAACTGTTTTTT
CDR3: CASSLTQGTPANEKLFF

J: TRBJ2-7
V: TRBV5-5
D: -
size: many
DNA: TGTGCCAGCAGCGGCGACTTAGCCTACGAGCAGTACTTC
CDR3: CASSGDLAYEQYF

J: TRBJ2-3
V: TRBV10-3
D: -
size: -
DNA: TGTGCCATCAGTGAGTCGGACACCAGGGGCACAGATACGCAGTATTTT
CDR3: CAISESDTRGTDTQYF

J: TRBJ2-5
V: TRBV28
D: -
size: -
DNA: TGTGCCAGCCGCGGGGACAGCCAAGAGACCCAGTACTTC
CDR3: CASRGDSQETQYF

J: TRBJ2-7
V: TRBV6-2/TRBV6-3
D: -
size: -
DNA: TGTGCCAGCAGGCCCACAGGGGATCGGCACGGGAGATCCTACGAGCAGTACTTC
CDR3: CASRPTGDRHGRSYEQYF

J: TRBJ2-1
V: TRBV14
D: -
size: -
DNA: TGTGCCAGCAGCCCCGGGCTCCTCTGCAATGAGCAGTTCTTC
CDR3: CASSPGLLCNEQFF

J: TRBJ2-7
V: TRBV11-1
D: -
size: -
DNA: TGTGCCAGCAGCGAAACCGACCGAACCTACGAGCAGTACTTC
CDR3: CASSETDRTYEQYF

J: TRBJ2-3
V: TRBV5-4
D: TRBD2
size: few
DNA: TGTGCCAGCAGGTTGGGGGGGGGGTACCCCACAGATACGCAGTATTTT
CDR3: CASRLGGGYPTDTQYF

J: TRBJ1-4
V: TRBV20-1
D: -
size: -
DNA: TGCAGTGCTAGTGAGAACAGGGTTGAAAAACTGTTTTTT
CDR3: CSASENRVEKLFF

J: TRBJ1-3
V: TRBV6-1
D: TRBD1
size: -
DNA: TGTGCCAGCAGAAAAACCGGGACAGCAGGAAACACCATATATTTT
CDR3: CASRKTGTAGNTIYF

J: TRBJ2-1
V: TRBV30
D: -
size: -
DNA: TGTGCCTGGATGGTTGGTAGCTCCTACAATGAGCAGTTCTTC
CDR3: CAWMVGSSYNEQFF

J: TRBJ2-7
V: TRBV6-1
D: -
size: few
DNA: TGTGCCCCCGGGGGCAGGGTAACGCACGAGCAGTACTTC
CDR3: CAPGGRVTHEQYF

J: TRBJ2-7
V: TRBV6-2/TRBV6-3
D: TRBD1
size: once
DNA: TGTGCCAGCAGTACGGGACAGGCCGTTGGCTACGAGCAGTACTTC
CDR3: CASSTGQAVGYEQYF

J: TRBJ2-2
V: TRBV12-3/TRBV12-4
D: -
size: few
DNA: TGTGCCAGCAGTGGGGCCTACCCGGAACGGACCGGGGAGCTGTTTTTT
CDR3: CASSGAYPERTGELFF

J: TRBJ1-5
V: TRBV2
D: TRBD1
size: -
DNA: TGTGCCGGAACAGGGGGCGCGGGTCAGCCCCAGCATTTT
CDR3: CAGTGGAGQPQHF

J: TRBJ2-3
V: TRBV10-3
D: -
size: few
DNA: TGTGCCATCAGTGGTGGAGGGGGACCGGGCACAGATACGCAGTATTTT
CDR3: CAISGGGGPGTDTQYF

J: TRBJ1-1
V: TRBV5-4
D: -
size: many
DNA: TGTGCCAGCAGCTTGGCTAACACTGAAGCTTTCTTT
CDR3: CASSLANTEAFF

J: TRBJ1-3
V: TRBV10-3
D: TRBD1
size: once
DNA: TGTGCCATCAGCGAGAAAACGGGACAGGGGCCTTCCTCTGGAAACACCATATATTTT
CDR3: CAISEKTGQGPSSGNTIYF

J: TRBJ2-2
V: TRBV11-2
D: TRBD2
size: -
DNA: TGTGCCAGCAGCTTAGAGTCTAGCGGGAGGACCGGGGAGCTGTTTTTT
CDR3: CASSLESSGRTGELFF

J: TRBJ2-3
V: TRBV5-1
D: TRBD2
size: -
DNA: TGCGCCAGCAGCTTGGAGGGGACTAGCGGGGGGCTGGGAGATACGCAGTATTTT
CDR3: CASSLEGTSGGLGDTQYF

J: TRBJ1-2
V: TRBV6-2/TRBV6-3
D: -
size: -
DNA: TGTGCCAGCACCCTCGACAGTTTCTATGGCTACACCTTC
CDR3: CASTLDSFYGYTF

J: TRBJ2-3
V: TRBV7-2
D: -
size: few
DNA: TGTGCCAGCAGCCTCCGGACTAACCAAGGGGATACGCAGTATTTT
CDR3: CASSLRTNQGDTQYF

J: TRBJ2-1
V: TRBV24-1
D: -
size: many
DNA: TGTGCCACCGGGGGGTACAATGAGCAGTTCTTC
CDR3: CATGGYNEQFF

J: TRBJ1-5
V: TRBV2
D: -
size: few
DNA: TGTGCCTCCACTGAGGGCGGAAGTCAGCCCCAGCATTTT
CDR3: CASTEGGSQPQHF

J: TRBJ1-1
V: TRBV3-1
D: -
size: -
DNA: TGTGCCAGCAGCCAAGATTTGGCAGGCTCTACGTGGGCTTTCTTT
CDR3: CASSQDLAGSTWAFF

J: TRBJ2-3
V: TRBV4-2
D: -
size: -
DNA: TGTGCCAGCAGCCAAGTTCCAGGCCGAGGGGCAGATACGCAGTATTTT
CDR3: CASSQVPGRGADTQYF

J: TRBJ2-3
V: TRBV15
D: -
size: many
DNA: TGTGCCACCAGCAGAGGCCTGACAGATACGCAGTATTTT
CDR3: CATSRGLTDTQYF

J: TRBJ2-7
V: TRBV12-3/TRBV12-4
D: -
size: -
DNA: TGTGCCAGCAGCCATCAGAACGAGCAGTACTTC
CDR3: CASSHQNEQYF

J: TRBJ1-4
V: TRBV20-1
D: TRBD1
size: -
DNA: TGCAGCCCTCACGACAGGGGGGGTGAAAAACTGTTTTTT
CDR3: CSPHDRGGEKLFF

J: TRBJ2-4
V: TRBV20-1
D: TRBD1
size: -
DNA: TGCAGTGCTACGAGACAGGGAGAGGACATTCAGTACTTC
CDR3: CSATRQGEDIQYF

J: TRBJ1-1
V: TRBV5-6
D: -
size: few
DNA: TGTGCCAGCAGCTTGTGGGTGGCGGTTGAAGCTTTCTTT
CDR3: CASSLWVAVEAFF